The 30 T cell receptor beta chains below come from one sample, sequenced in a study of T cell repertoires in cytomegalovirus infection. MiXCR was run by TCRdb on the reads, yielding one entry per CDR3 protein. The sample consists of hundreds of thousands of distinct CDR3 sequences, about 11% of them appearing once. Source material: PBMCs. The origin of the receptors is a human donor in good health (CMV status not recorded). Some clones in this sample may be carry-over from other donors' samples.

The CDR3: CASSSTVRQGADQPQHF. Here the CDR3 DNA reads TGTGCCAGCAGTTCTACCGTACGACAGGGCGCAGATCAGCCCCAGCATTTT. The rearrangement uses TRBV6-6 and TRBJ1-5; 7 bases agree with TRBD1. This CDR3 is 17 amino acids long. V gave up 4 bases and J gave up 5 bases; unmatched junction bases: 14. CDR1 and CDR2 from the germline V gene are MNHNY and SVGAGI (reference sequence).

The chain joins TRBV3-1 to TRBJ2-3; TRBD2 agrees at 7 bases. Germline loops: CDR1 LGHDT, CDR2 YNNKEL (reference sequence). The CDR3 runs 16 residues. The V gene end was trimmed by 0 bases and the J gene end by 4 bases; junction bases not matched to a gene: 7. The DNA of the CDR3 is TGTGCCAGCAGCCAAGAAAGTGGGAGCGGGGCAGATACGCAGTATTTT. This gives the protein CASSQESGSGADTQYF.

This clonotype appeared many times. V usage is TRBV12-3 or TRBV12-4 and J usage is TRBJ1-1; unclear D gene. The germline V and J ends were trimmed by 3 bases and 1 base, with 6 bases remaining between them. The CDR3 is 13 residues long. The chain's CDR3 is CASSFEANTEAFF. In DNA form, the CDR3 reads TGTGCCAGCAGTTTTGAGGCGAACACTGAAGCTTTCTTT.

The chain couples TRBV27 to TRBJ1-2, with a tentative D call TRBD1 (6 bases). Trimming removed 8 bases at V and 6 bases at J, with 13 bases between. The V gene's germline CDR1 is MNHEY and CDR2 SMNVEV (reference sequence). The CDR3 spans 12 residues. CDR3 in amino acids: CASGGRVNGYTF. The CDR3 bases are TGTGCCAGCGGGGGCAGGGTCAATGGCTACACCTTC.

The table lists this clonotype with many counts. The chain has TRBV7-2 and TRBJ1-5; TRBD1 aligns across 10 bases. This CDR3 has 15 amino acids. CDR1 and CDR2 from the germline V gene are SGHTA and FQGNSA. The V gene end was trimmed by 3 bases and the J gene end by 6 bases; junction bases not matched to a gene: 5. The CDR3 coding sequence is TGTGCCAGCAGCTTTGACAGGGGGCGCAGTCAGCCCCAGCATTTT. This translates into CASSFDRGRSQPQHF.

At least ten counts were recorded for this clonotype. This chain uses TRBV20-1 with TRBJ2-1; 14 positions agree with TRBD2. V shed 3 bases, J shed 8 bases, and the junction held 15 bases outside the gene matches. This CDR3 has 18 amino acids. CDR1 is DFQATT and CDR2 is SNEGSKA in the germline V gene (reference sequence). This chain's CDR3 is CSASSRGTSGGRSHEQFF. The CDR3 coding sequence is TGCAGTGCTAGTAGCCGTGGGACTAGCGGGGGTCGGTCCCATGAGCAGTTCTTC.

This clonotype was detected a few times. V and J are TRBV20-1 and TRBJ2-1, with D perhaps matching TRBD2 (6 bases). Germline values: CDR1 DFQATT, CDR2 SNEGSKA (reference sequence). V was shortened by 0 bases and J by 6 bases, with 15 bases between the two germline ends. The CDR3 loop spans 15 amino acids. The CDR3 DNA reads as TGCAGTGCTAGAGAACGCCTTAGCGGAGGCAATGAGCAGTTCTTC. Translated: CSARERLSGGNEQFF.

This clonotype was picked up many times. The gene calls are TRBV11-2 and TRBJ1-3, with D perhaps matching TRBD1 (5 bases). The CDR3 spans 13 residues. Trimming stripped 5 bases from V and 8 bases from J, with 13 bases between. CDR1 is SGHAT, CDR2 FQNNGV, per germline. DNA for the CDR3: TGTGCCAGCAGCCCCAGGGCGGCGGACACCATATATTTT. The encoded protein is CASSPRAADTIYF.

A few counts support this clonotype. V usage is TRBV29-1 and J usage is TRBJ2-5, with TRBD1 identical over 9 bases. Germline V gives CDR1 SQVTM, CDR2 ANQGSEA. The J segment lost 5 bases and the V segment lost 2 bases, leaving 6 bases of the junction unmatched. The CDR3 extends over 14 amino acids. This chain's CDR3 is CSVEMDRGRETQYF. The CDR3 DNA follows: TGCAGCGTTGAAATGGACAGGGGAAGGGAGACCCAGTACTTC.

The sample holds many counts of this clonotype. This rearrangement joins TRBV19 to TRBJ2-2, with TRBD2 matching over 12 bases. The CDR3 has 17 residues. Germline lookup yields CDR1 LNHDA and CDR2 SQIVND (reference sequence). V lost 7 bases to trimming and J lost 5 bases; unmatched junction nucleotides: 11. The DNA of the CDR3 is TGTGCCAGTACCCCGACTAGCGGGAGATCTAATACCGGGGAGCTGTTTTTT. Protein sequence: CASTPTSGRSNTGELFF.

This clonotype occurred a few times. The chain joins TRBV3-1 to TRBJ2-1; 12 bases line up with TRBD2. CDR3 length: 17 amino acids. Trimming at V came to 0 bases and at J to 6 bases, leaving 6 bases not matched to a gene. Per germline, CDR1 LGHDT and CDR2 YNNKEL (reference sequence). The CDR3 nucleotides read TGTGCCAGCAGCCAAGAGGAGGCTAGCGGGGGGGCCAATGAGCAGTTCTTC. This translates into CASSQEEASGGANEQFF.

This clonotype showed up many times. This chain uses TRBV7-6 with TRBJ2-7; tentatively, D is TRBD1 or TRBD2 (5 bases each). The CDR3 runs 12 residues. With 6 bases removed from V and 4 bases from J, the gap between germline ends came to 10 bases. Germline CDR1 and CDR2: SGHVS and FNYEAQ. In DNA, the CDR3 is TGTGCCAGCAGTGCGAGGGGATACGAGCAGTACTTC. Its translation: CASSARGYEQYF.

This clonotype was detected a few times. The rearrangement links TRBV11-3 to TRBJ2-1, with D possibly matching TRBD2 (6 bases). The germline gives CDR1 SGHNT, CDR2 YENEEA. The V end was cut by 6 bases, the J end by 7 bases, with 19 bases between. The CDR3 length is 15 residues. CDR3 amino acids: CASSPGTAPENEQFF. CDR3 nucleotides: TGTGCCAGCAGTCCCGGGACTGCGCCTGAGAATGAGCAGTTCTTC.

This clonotype was picked up many times. The chain couples TRBV12-3 or TRBV12-4 to TRBJ1-5, with D perhaps TRBD1 (6 bases). V shed 7 bases and J shed 6 bases, with 16 bases lying between them. The CDR3 is made up of 14 amino acids. CDR3 residues: CASNTGAEGQPQHF. DNA for the CDR3: TGTGCCAGCAACACGGGGGCCGAGGGTCAGCCCCAGCATTTT.

This clonotype was recorded at least ten times. The V and J genes are TRBV20-1 and TRBJ1-1; D remains unclear. Trimming shortened V by 0 bases and J by 6 bases, and 8 bases separated the two germline ends. The germline V gene has CDR1 DFQATT and CDR2 SNEGSKA (reference sequence). The CDR3 consists of 12 residues. CDR3 bases: TGCAGTGCTAGAGACCCTATGGCTGAAGCTTTCTTT. Protein: CSARDPMAEAFF.

This clonotype was seen more than once but under ten times. The rearrangement links TRBV5-5 to TRBJ2-1; 9 positions match TRBD2. The V and J ends lost 4 bases and 4 bases, in that order; junction bases with no gene match: 6. Germline loops: CDR1 SGHKS, CDR2 YYEKEE (reference sequence). This CDR3 contains 15 residues. The CDR3 DNA follows: TGTGCCAGCAGCCCGAAACTAGCGGGTTACAATGAGCAGTTCTTC. Amino acid sequence: CASSPKLAGYNEQFF.

This clonotype was seen at least ten times. The chain carries TRBV7-6 and TRBJ2-6; D is unresolved. The CDR3 is 18 amino acids. Trimming took 5 bases from V and 0 from J, leaving 17 bases between them. Germline CDR1 and CDR2: SGHVS and FNYEAQ. The CDR3 DNA follows: TGTGCCAGCAGCCCGTCGGGCTCAGTTAGCTCTGGGGCCAACGTCCTGACTTTC. It translates to CASSPSGSVSSGANVLTF.

This clonotype showed up many times. In DNA form, the CDR3 reads TGTGCCAGCAGGCGCCAGCAAGAGACCCAGTACTTC. As protein: CASRRQQETQYF. The V and J genes are TRBV2 and TRBJ2-5, with D unresolved. This CDR3 is 12 amino acids long. Trimming cost V 6 bases and J 2 bases, with 7 bases left between them. Germline V gene data show CDR1 as SNHLY and CDR2 as FYNNEI.

This clonotype showed up just a few times. The chain uses TRBV20-1 and TRBJ1-2; D is possibly TRBD1 (6 bases). CDR3 length equals 13 residues. Germline loops: CDR1 DFQATT, CDR2 SNEGSKA (reference sequence). V lost 5 bases, J lost 4 bases, and 14 bases lay in between. CDR3 amino acids: CSAAPGASYGYTF. CDR3 coding DNA: TGCAGTGCTGCCCCAGGGGCTAGCTATGGCTACACCTTC.

This chain links TRBV3-1 with TRBJ2-1, with D possibly called TRBD1 or TRBD2 (5 bases each). This CDR3 is 14 amino acids long. Germline CDR1 and CDR2: LGHDT and YNNKEL (reference sequence). The V and J ends lost 3 bases and 4 bases respectively, with 10 bases between them. Here the CDR3 reads CASSHRDGYNEQFF. CDR3 bases: TGTGCCAGCAGCCACCGGGACGGATACAATGAGCAGTTCTTC.

The chain links TRBV19 to TRBJ1-1; TRBD1 matches 8 bases. J gave up 1 base and V 6 bases, and 10 bases lay outside the gene matches. Germline CDR1 reads LNHDA; CDR2 reads SQIVND (reference sequence). The CDR3 length is 16 residues. CDR3 sequence reads: CASRGDRSYGNTEAFF. The CDR3 DNA reads TGTGCCAGTAGGGGGGACAGGTCATATGGGAACACTGAAGCTTTCTTT.

This clonotype was counted a few times. The V call is TRBV20-1, the J call TRBJ2-2, with 7 bases fitting TRBD1. The CDR3 sequence is 14 residues long. Germline CDR1 DFQATT, CDR2 SNEGSKA (reference sequence). The J segment lost 6 bases and the V segment lost 3 bases, leaving 7 bases of the junction unmatched. The CDR3 spells CSARATGYAGELFF. The CDR3 region has the DNA TGCAGTGCTAGGGCGACAGGGTACGCCGGGGAGCTGTTTTTT.

CDR3 loop: CSARVPFDTQYF. CDR3 DNA sequence: TGCAGTGCTAGAGTCCCCTTCGATACGCAGTATTTT. The chain is built from TRBV20-1 and TRBJ2-3, with no clear D. The CDR3 sequence is 12 residues long. Germline CDR1 is DFQATT and CDR2 is SNEGSKA (reference sequence). V was pared by 1 base and J by 6 bases, with 8 bases between.

The chain links TRBV3-1 to TRBJ2-7; D remains unclear. CDR3 length equals 11 residues. Germline V gene lookup returns CDR1 LGHDT and CDR2 YNNKEL (reference sequence). Trimming left V 8 bases short and J 6 bases short, with 11 bases between. This CDR3 is CASSGSVEQYF. For the CDR3, the DNA is TGTGCCAGCTCCGGGTCCGTCGAGCAGTACTTC.

V gene TRBV19 combines with J gene TRBJ1-1; possibly TRBD1 for D (5 bases). Germline V gives CDR1 LNHDA, CDR2 SQIVND (reference sequence). V lost 2 bases to trimming and J lost 0 bases, with 16 bases between them. This CDR3 has 17 residues. In DNA form, the CDR3 reads TGTGCCAGTAGTATATGGTTTGGGACGGCGATGAACACTGAAGCTTTCTTT. Translating gives CASSIWFGTAMNTEAFF. Full variable domain (rest looked up from reference TRBV19 and TRBJ1-1): DGGITQSPKYLFRKEGQNVTLSCEQNLNHDAMYWYRQDPGQGLRLIYYSQIVNDFQKGDIAEGYSVSREKKESFPLTVTSAQKNPTAFYLCASSIWFGTAMNTEAFFGQGTRLTVV.

This clonotype has only a few counts. CDR3 bases: TGCAGTGCTAGAGGCTTGCTTGGGGAGCAGTTCTTC. Translation gives CSARGLLGEQFF. The gene calls are TRBV20-1 and TRBJ2-1; D not resolved. V lost 1 base and J lost 10, with 11 bases in between. The length of the CDR3 is 12 residues. Germline V gene lookup returns CDR1 DFQATT and CDR2 SNEGSKA (reference sequence).

This clonotype has only a few counts. The rearrangement links TRBV14 to TRBJ1-1; D is ambiguous. Trimming left V 0 bases short and J 0 bases short, with 5 bases between. CDR1 and CDR2 (germline): SGHDN, FVKESK. The CDR3 runs 14 residues. The CDR3 sequence: CASSQDGVNTEAFF. The CDR3 DNA follows: TGTGCCAGCAGCCAAGACGGGGTGAACACTGAAGCTTTCTTT.

This clonotype was detected only a few times. The chain recombines TRBV9 with TRBJ2-2; D might be TRBD2 (5 bases). Germline CDR1 is SGDLS and CDR2 is YYNGEE. The CDR3 covers 16 residues. Deletions cut 0 bases from V and 0 bases from J, with 9 bases between. CDR3 protein: CASSVAPGTNTGELFF. The DNA of the CDR3 is TGTGCCAGCAGCGTAGCACCGGGAACGAACACCGGGGAGCTGTTTTTT.

The genes are TRBV5-8 and TRBJ2-5, with 7 nucleotides matching TRBD1. The germline V gene encodes CDR1 SGHTS and CDR2 YDEGEE. This CDR3 comprises 16 residues. J was trimmed by 2 bases and V by 4 bases; bases with no gene match: 11. The CDR3 spells CASSRGQAMTQETQYF. The CDR3, as DNA: TGTGCCAGCAGCAGAGGACAGGCCATGACTCAAGAGACCCAGTACTTC.

The sample holds many counts of this clonotype. This chain joins TRBV28 and TRBJ1-5; the D is unclear. Germline-derived CDR1 and CDR2 are MDHEN and SYDVKM. Trimming pared 1 base from V and 7 bases from J, leaving 8 bases between. The CDR3 is 13 residues long. The CDR3 bases are TGTGCCAGCAGTTTATCACTCAAGCAGCCCCAGCATTTT. It yields the protein CASSLSLKQPQHF.